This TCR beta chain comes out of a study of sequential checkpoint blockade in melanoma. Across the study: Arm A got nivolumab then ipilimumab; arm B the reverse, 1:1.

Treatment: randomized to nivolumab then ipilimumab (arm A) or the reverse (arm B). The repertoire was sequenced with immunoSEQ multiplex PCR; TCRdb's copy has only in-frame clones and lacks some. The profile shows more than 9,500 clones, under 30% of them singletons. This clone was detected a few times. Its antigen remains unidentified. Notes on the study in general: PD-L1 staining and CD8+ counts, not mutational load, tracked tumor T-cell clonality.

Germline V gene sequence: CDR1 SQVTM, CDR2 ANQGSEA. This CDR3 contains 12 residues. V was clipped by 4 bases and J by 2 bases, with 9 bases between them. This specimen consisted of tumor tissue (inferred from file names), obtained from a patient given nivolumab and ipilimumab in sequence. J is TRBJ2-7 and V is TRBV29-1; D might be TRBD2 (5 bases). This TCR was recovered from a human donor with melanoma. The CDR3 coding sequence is TGCAGCGTTGCACGGGGAGCCTACGAGCAGTACTTC. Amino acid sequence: CSVARGAYEQYF.